This T cell receptor (beta chain) comes out of a study of blood T cell repertoires in COVID-19. Assay: immunoSEQ multiplex PCR; the TCRdb copy retains only in-frame clones and omits some. Of over 200,000 clones detected, about 86% appear once; the ten largest clones hold about 1.5%. The germline gives CDR1 SGHAT, CDR2 FQNNGV. Deletions cut 6 bases from V and 2 bases from J, with 11 bases between. The CDR3 has 14 residues. Sequencing was carried out using peripheral blood. The receptor was derived from a man aged 18-30 years with active or convalescent COVID-19. This chain connects TRBV11-2 to TRBJ1-3; possibly TRBD1 for D (5 bases). Written as DNA, the CDR3 is TGTGCCAGCAGAGGACAAAGCACTGGAAACACCATATATTTT. Protein sequence: CASRGQSTGNTIYF.